This TCR beta chain was sequenced for a study of shared clonotypes between healthy human individuals. Note on this clone: Its antigen is unidentified.

General study points: With several donors compared, 5% to 5.5% of naive CD4 clonotypes were shared. Researchers found naive subsets generally carried larger estimated richness than memory subsets.

The repertoire was sequenced with immunoSEQ multiplex PCR; TCRdb's copy has only in-frame clones and lacks some. The sample lists 2 million to 2.5 million clones, roughly 93% occurring once. The V segment lost 1 base and the J segment 0 bases; nucleotides outside the gene matches: 4. Germline lookup yields CDR1 LNHDA and CDR2 SQIVND (reference sequence). The CDR3 loop spans 16 amino acids. The TCR was taken from a man younger than 35 in good health. Some clones in this sample may be carry-over from other donors' samples. The chain couples TRBV19 to TRBJ1-2; the match to TRBD1 covers 8 bases. Sequenced: naive CD4+ T cells from PBMCs. Subset meaning: CD45RA+ positively selected. This CDR3 reads CASSIGGQGTNYGYTF. In nucleotides, the CDR3 is TGTGCCAGTAGTATAGGCGGACAGGGAACTAACTATGGCTACACCTTC.